The next 21 T cell receptor beta chains were all read from a single sample in a study of blood T cells in healthy people across ages. Then a second PCR, running roughly 7 to 12 cycles, was carried out with a sample-barcoded 5' primer and a J-beta primer mix. From the 5' RACE reads, TCRdb called clonotypes with MiXCR, one entry per CDR3 protein. Altogether 1,500,000 or so distinct CDR3 sequences are present, roughly 43% being singletons, with the ten largest covering 4%. The sample was blood. Source of these receptors: a woman aged 18-35 years in good health.

The genes are TRBV27 and TRBJ2-3, with 7 bases matching TRBD2. Trimming at V came to 5 bases and at J to 5 bases, leaving 16 bases not matched to a gene. This CDR3 region has 17 residues. Per germline, CDR1 MNHEY and CDR2 SMNVEV (reference sequence). The CDR3 region is CASSRFGTTSSGDTQYF. The CDR3 DNA sequence: TGTGCCAGCAGTCGGTTTGGGACTACCTCCTCGGGAGATACGCAGTATTTT.

About this clonotype itself: This could be a read error, since a much larger clone is one nucleotide away. The V call is TRBV7-9, the J call TRBJ2-7; TRBD1 or TRBD2 may be the D gene (5 bases each). V shed 5 bases and J shed 3 bases, with 23 bases lying between them. The CDR3 sequence is 17 residues long. Per the germline V gene, CDR1 is SEHNR and CDR2 is FQNEAQ (reference sequence). As DNA, the CDR3 is TGTGCCAGCAGCCTCACCCGTTCCACGGGGCGCCTCTACGAGCAGTACTTC. Translating gives CASSLTRSTGRLYEQYF.

This sequence joins TRBV7-8 and TRBJ2-5, with D perhaps TRBD1 (5 bases). Near its end, the DNA agrees better with TRBJ2-7, so the J call may be wrong. Per germline, CDR1 SGHVS and CDR2 FQNEAQ. This CDR3 is 13 amino acids long. The CDR3 DNA reads as TGTGCCAGCAGCACAGGACGGACCAGCGAGCAGTACTTC. It encodes CASSTGRTSEQYF.

V gene TRBV2 combines with J gene TRBJ1-5; 7 nucleotides match TRBD1. Germline CDR1 SNHLY, CDR2 FYNNEI. J gave up 4 bases and V 3 bases, and 6 bases lay outside the gene matches. The CDR3 contains 15 residues. The CDR3 spells CASSDEGARNQPQHF. The CDR3 coding sequence is TGTGCCAGCAGTGACGAGGGGGCTCGGAATCAGCCCCAGCATTTT.

The chain recombines TRBV9 with TRBJ2-1, with D unresolved. Between the trimmed V and J ends, which lost 3 bases and 0 bases, there was a span of 10 bases. CDR3 size: 15 residues. Germline V CDR1 and CDR2: SGDLS, YYNGEE. The DNA for the CDR3 is TGTGCCAGCAGCGCCCGATTGGACTCCTACAATGAGCAGTTCTTC. Translated: CASSARLDSYNEQFF.

This clonotype appeared a few times. The gene calls are TRBV29-1 and TRBJ2-1; D is undetermined. Per the germline V gene, CDR1 is SQVTM and CDR2 is ANQGSEA. Trimming stripped 2 bases from V and 0 bases from J, with 8 bases between. This CDR3 contains 14 residues. CDR3: CSVESTSSYNEQFF. The CDR3 DNA reads TGCAGCGTTGAAAGTACGAGCTCCTACAATGAGCAGTTCTTC.

The V gene is TRBV29-1, the J gene TRBJ2-1; 11 bases are shared with TRBD2. Germline assignment: CDR1 SQVTM and CDR2 ANQGSEA. V shed 5 bases and J 3 bases; nucleotides not matched to a gene: 12. This CDR3 spans 17 amino acids. CDR3 bases: TGCAGCGTTTTTGGGAGTAGCGGGGGGGCCTACTACAATGAGCAGTTCTTC. This encodes CSVFGSSGGAYYNEQFF.

This clonotype appeared a few times. J is TRBJ1-1 and V is TRBV5-6; 8 bases are shared with TRBD1. Germline V gene lookup returns CDR1 SGHDT and CDR2 YYEEEE. V was pared by 5 bases and J by 4 bases, with 10 bases of the junction left unmatched. The CDR3 covers 15 residues. The CDR3 DNA sequence: TGTGCCAGCAGGATCTGGGGCGGACAGGGCACTGAAGCTTTCTTT. It is translated as CASRIWGGQGTEAFF.

This clonotype appeared a few times. The chain recombines TRBV4-1 with TRBJ1-1; D unresolved. Germline V gene data show CDR1 as MGHRA and CDR2 as YSYEKL. The CDR3 consists of 14 residues. V was trimmed by 2 bases and J by 0 bases, leaving 7 bases between them. The CDR3 bases are TGCGCCAGCAGCCAAACAGATATGAACACTGAAGCTTTCTTT. Amino acid sequence: CASSQTDMNTEAFF.

This clonotype was seen only once. One end of the junction varies from germline; a read error may be responsible. The rearrangement joins TRBV5-1 to TRBJ1-5, with a possible D match to TRBD1 (6 bases). The CDR3 spans 15 residues. The germline gives CDR1 SGHRS, CDR2 YFSETQ. CDR3 nucleotides: TGCGCCAGTAGCTATACAGGGCATCCTAATCGGCCCCAGCATTTT. The encoded protein is CASSYTGHPNRPQHF.

This clonotype was observed a handful of times. The chain links TRBV3-1 to TRBJ2-3, with 10 positions matching TRBD2. This CDR3 is built from 16 residues. Germline V gives CDR1 LGHDT, CDR2 YNNKEL (reference sequence). The V segment lost 2 bases and the J segment 3 bases; nucleotides outside the gene matches: 5. The CDR3 DNA reads TGTGCCAGCAGCCAATTGCCTAGCGGGGGAACAGATACGCAGTATTTT. This encodes CASSQLPSGGTDTQYF.

This chain joins TRBV12-3 or TRBV12-4 and TRBJ2-7, with 8 bases identical to TRBD1. The J call may be wrong; the DNA end is better matched by TRBJ2-5. There are 16 residues in the CDR3. CDR3: CASSPRTGRGKETQYF. The CDR3 nucleotides read TGTGCCAGCAGCCCGCGGACAGGGCGTGGAAAAGAGACCCAGTACTTC.

The chain is built from TRBV5-6 and TRBJ2-3, with D tentatively TRBD2 (5 bases). Germline loops: CDR1 SGHDT, CDR2 YYEEEE. V was clipped by 4 bases and J by 7 bases, with 13 bases between them. CDR3 length equals 13 residues. The CDR3 DNA reads TGTGCCAGCAGCCAACGAGCGGACTATACGCAGTATTTT. Amino acids: CASSQRADYTQYF.

The rearrangement joins TRBV29-1 to TRBJ2-1; 7 positions agree with TRBD2. Germline V gene lookup returns CDR1 SQVTM and CDR2 ANQGSEA. The CDR3 spans 12 residues. V lost 3 bases and J lost 8; bases outside the gene matches: 4. The CDR3 here is CSVDTSADEQFF. Here the CDR3 DNA reads TGCAGCGTTGACACTAGCGCCGATGAGCAGTTCTTC.

This clonotype came up a few times. The J gene is TRBJ2-7, the V gene TRBV6-2 or TRBV6-3; 9 nucleotides match TRBD2. Per germline, CDR1 MNHEY and CDR2 SVGEGT. This CDR3 region has 18 residues. The J segment lost 4 bases and the V segment lost 4 bases, leaving 17 bases of the junction unmatched. The CDR3: CASSFLMRASGMKYEQYF. The CDR3 bases are TGTGCCAGCAGTTTTTTGATGCGGGCTAGCGGGATGAAGTACGAGCAGTACTTC.

In this sample, this clonotype turned up a few times. The genes are TRBV12-3 or TRBV12-4 and TRBJ2-5; the match to TRBD2 covers 7 bases. The ends lost 6 bases at V and 0 bases at J; junction bases unmatched: 13. The CDR3 consists of 17 residues. CDR3 DNA: TGTGCCAGCAGCCTCAGCCCTATAACTAGCGACCAAGAGACCCAGTACTTC. It encodes CASSLSPITSDQETQYF.

At least ten counts were recorded for this clonotype. J is TRBJ1-5 and V is TRBV6-1; the D is unclear. The length of the CDR3 is 13 residues. CDR1 and CDR2 from the germline V gene are MNHNS and SASEGT. Trimming stripped 3 bases from V and 4 bases from J, with 7 bases between. The CDR3 is CASSDWGNQPQHF. CDR3 in DNA: TGTGCCAGCAGTGATTGGGGAAATCAGCCCCAGCATTTT.

J is TRBJ2-7 and V is TRBV27; TRBD2 matches at 10 bases. The junction had 4 bases not matched to a gene; V was cut back by 4 bases and J by 1 base. Germline lookup yields CDR1 MNHEY and CDR2 SMNVEV (reference sequence). This CDR3 is 15 amino acids long. The CDR3 bases are TGTGCCAGCAGTTCGGGACTAGCGACATCCTACGAGCAGTACTTC. As protein: CASSSGLATSYEQYF.

This clonotype was recorded a few times. The chain carries TRBV25-1 and TRBJ2-1, with D unresolved. The V end was cut by 1 base, the J end by 6 bases, with 4 bases between. CDR3 size: 12 residues. Germline values: CDR1 MGHDK, CDR2 SYGVNS. The CDR3 bases are TGTGCCAGCAGTGAATTCGGCAATGAGCAGTTCTTC. Translation: CASSEFGNEQFF.

J is TRBJ1-2 and V is TRBV12-3 or TRBV12-4, with 7 nucleotides matching TRBD1. CDR3 size: 14 residues. V gave up 6 bases and J gave up 4 bases; unmatched junction bases: 8. The CDR3 reads CASRTTGTVYGYTF. In nucleotides, the CDR3 is TGTGCCAGCAGGACCACCGGGACAGTCTATGGCTACACCTTC.

This chain joins TRBV20-1 and TRBJ1-1; weak D call: TRBD1 (6 bases). Germline loops: CDR1 DFQATT, CDR2 SNEGSKA (reference sequence). V was shortened by 2 bases and J by 7 bases, with 8 bases between the two germline ends. The CDR3 length is 11 residues. CDR3 DNA: TGCAGTGCTAGATCACAGGGTGAAGCTTTCTTT. It yields the protein CSARSQGEAFF.